This T cell receptor (beta chain) stems from a study of T cell responses to AZD1222 COVID-19 vaccine. Using immunoSEQ multiplex PCR, the repertoire was profiled, and TCRdb retains in-frame clones only, with some absent. The sample has 55,000 to 75,000 clones, about nine tenths seen once. The V end lost 5 bases, the J end lost 0 bases, and 8 bases lay between the germline ends. The CDR3 sequence is 13 residues long. Germline V gives CDR1 LNHNV, CDR2 YYDKDF (reference sequence). V is TRBV15 and J is TRBJ2-7; a weak D match, TRBD1 (6 bases). The TCR comes from an adult in good health. This material consisted of peripheral blood, taken on day 0 of AZD1222 vaccination. CDR3 sequence reads: CATSRDTSYEQYF. The CDR3 DNA follows: TGTGCCACCAGCCGGGACACCTCCTACGAGCAGTACTTC.